The clone carrying this T cell receptor (beta chain) was recorded once. The data derive from a study of blood T cell repertoires in COVID-19. There are 14 residues in the CDR3. Trimming pared 2 bases from V and 0 bases from J, leaving 6 bases between. The germline CDR1 and CDR2 sequences are SGHNT and YYREEE (reference sequence). Assay: immunoSEQ multiplex PCR; the TCRdb copy retains only in-frame clones and omits some. The sample has about 90,000 clones, about 78% seen once. The chain recombines TRBV5-4 with TRBJ1-3; weak D call: TRBD1 (6 bases). The specimen was peripheral blood. This sequence originates from a woman older than 75 with acute or convalescent COVID-19. CDR3 loop: CASSLQGSGNTIYF. The CDR3 DNA reads TGTGCCAGCAGCTTACAGGGCTCTGGAAACACCATATATTTT.